This T cell receptor (beta chain) was found in a study of memory CD4+ T cells and cytomegalovirus serostatus. Overall study findings and caveats: Of 150 to 200 reported CMV TCRbeta sequences, some 70 were found in memory CD4+ repertoires.

The sort gate was single viable CD3+CD4+CD8-CD45RO+ cells for memory CD4+ T cells. Serostatus was set by detecting CMV pp150, pp28, p38, p52 IgG. CD4+ T cells were isolated by positive magnetic selection. The method was immunoSEQ multiplex PCR; TCRdb's version includes in-frame clones alone and lacks a portion of them. Of tens of thousands of clones detected, roughly 87% appear once; the ten largest clones hold approximately 0.4%. This clone appeared once. Antigen: not known. V lost 1 base and J lost 4, with 13 bases in between. CDR1 MGHRA and CDR2 YSYEKL come from the germline V gene. The CDR3 contains 15 residues.

The specimen sequenced was memory CD4+ T cells from blood. V and J are TRBV4-1 and TRBJ1-2; D is possibly TRBD1 (5 bases). The sequence was obtained from an adult in good health and CMV-seronegative. Here the CDR3 reads CASSQARTPFYGYTF. The CDR3 DNA is TGCGCCAGCAGCCAAGCCAGGACACCCTTCTATGGCTACACCTTC.